This T cell receptor beta chain comes out of a study of cytomegalovirus exposure and HLA in healthy donors. About this clone: Its antigen remains unidentified.

Primers: 60 Vbeta forward and 13 Jbeta reverse. Assay: immunoSEQ multiplex PCR; the TCRdb copy retains only in-frame clones and omits some. Across about 160,000 clones, the top ten clones capture 1% to 1.5% of the sample. Germline CDR1 and CDR2: SGHAT and FQDESV (reference sequence). The CDR3 has 13 residues. Unmatched junction bases numbered 3, after V lost 3 bases and J lost 7 bases. Study-level findings and limits: In an earlier analysis, productive rearrangement rates for most beta V segments clustered near 87% or 30%. According to a later analysis, donors in an Asian-associated ancestry cluster reportedly had fewer N-insertions than the approximately 720-donor mean. It was in a later analysis that TCR association rates were seen to vary by HLA locus, highest for DRB1 and lowest for HLA-C. Indistinguishable V segments such as TRBV6-2 and TRBV6-3 were excluded.

The rearrangement joins TRBV11-1 to TRBJ2-4; 7 bases are a match to TRBD1. This clonotype was obtained from a woman in her sixties or seventies in good health and CMV-seronegative. The specimen was PBMCs. The CDR3 nucleotides are TGTGCCAGCAGCTTCGACAGGGCTAACATTCAGTACTTC. Protein sequence: CASSFDRANIQYF. The variable domain in full, with the rest retrieved from reference TRBV11-1 and TRBJ2-4, is EAEVAQSPRYKITEKSQAVAFWCDPISGHATLYWYRQILGQGPELLVQFQDESVVDDSQLPKDRFSAERLKGVDSTLKIQPAELGDSAMYLCASSFDRANIQYFGAGTRLSVL.